The 27 T cell receptor beta chains below come from one sample, sequenced in a study of T cell changes during pregnancy in multiple sclerosis. Some clones are missing from TCRdb's copy, which holds only in-frame ones; the method was immunoSEQ multiplex PCR. The data hold 95,000 to 100,000 clones, with 92% observed a single time. The sample here was peripheral blood, taken after pregnancy. The receptors shown here come from a female donor in good health, enrolled as a control in a pregnancy study.

V gene TRBV7-8 combines with J gene TRBJ1-1; D possibly corresponds to TRBD1 (6 bases). This CDR3 comprises 15 residues. V was clipped by 1 base and J by 1 base, with 10 bases between them. Germline values: CDR1 SGHVS, CDR2 FQNEAQ. The CDR3 DNA follows: TGTGCCAGCAGCTTAGAATCCAGGGGGAACACTGAAGCTTTCTTT. As protein: CASSLESRGNTEAFF.

The chain recombines TRBV7-9 with TRBJ2-1; D is unresolved. V shed 5 bases and J shed 6 bases, with 20 bases lying between them. This CDR3 spans 16 amino acids. Germline V gene data show CDR1 as SEHNR and CDR2 as FQNEAQ (reference sequence). Written as DNA, the CDR3 is TGTGCCAGCAGCCCTGTTATATCGCAAACGGGCAATGAGCAGTTCTTC. This sequence encodes CASSPVISQTGNEQFF. Based on the CDR3 plus reference TRBV7-9 and TRBJ2-1, the full variable domain is DTGVSQNPRHKITKRGQNVTFRCDPISEHNRLYWYRQTLGQGPEFLTYFQNEAQLEKSRLLSDRFSAERPKGSFSTLEIQRTEQGDSAMYLCASSPVISQTGNEQFFGPGTRLTVL.

This rearrangement joins TRBV14 to TRBJ1-6, with D possibly matching TRBD1 (5 bases). Trimming shortened V by 2 bases and J by 5 bases, and 16 bases separated the two germline ends. This CDR3 spans 17 amino acids. The germline CDR1 and CDR2 sequences are SGHDN and FVKESK. The CDR3 region is CASSQRAGVGNNSPLHF. CDR3 coding DNA: TGTGCCAGCAGCCAAAGAGCGGGGGTAGGGAATAATTCACCCCTCCACTTT.

The J gene is TRBJ2-1, the V gene TRBV18; D ambiguous. Germline-derived CDR1 and CDR2 are KGHSH and LQKENI. V lost 5 bases, J lost 10 bases, and 9 bases lay in between. The CDR3 sequence is 11 residues long. This CDR3 reads CASSASVEQFF. DNA of the CDR3: TGTGCCAGCTCAGCCAGCGTGGAGCAGTTCTTC.

J is TRBJ1-3 and V is TRBV6-9; no clear D. The CDR3 runs to 15 residues. Germline CDR1 reads MNHGY; CDR2 reads SVAAGI. V shed 11 bases and J shed 4 bases, with 21 bases lying between them. The CDR3 loop reads CAGRDRRSGGNTIYF. In nucleotides, the CDR3 is TGTGCCGGGCGGGATAGGAGGTCTGGAGGAAACACCATATATTTT.

The genes are TRBV19 and TRBJ2-7; D not resolved. The CDR3 is 13 amino acids. Germline-derived CDR1 and CDR2 are LNHDA and SQIVND (reference sequence). The V end was cut by 1 base, the J end by 3 bases, with 7 bases between. The CDR3 sequence: CASSIGGDYEQYF. CDR3 DNA sequence: TGTGCCAGTAGTATAGGCGGAGACTACGAGCAGTACTTC. Full variable domain (rest looked up from reference TRBV19 and TRBJ2-7): DGGITQSPKYLFRKEGQNVTLSCEQNLNHDAMYWYRQDPGQGLRLIYYSQIVNDFQKGDIAEGYSVSREKKESFPLTVTSAQKNPTAFYLCASSIGGDYEQYFGPGTRLTVT.

The genes are TRBV5-8 and TRBJ2-5, with 8 bases fitting TRBD2. CDR1 and CDR2 from the germline V gene are SGHTS and YDEGEE. V lost 4 bases to trimming and J lost 5 bases; unmatched junction nucleotides: 13. The CDR3 spans 16 residues. The CDR3 DNA reads TGTGCCAGCAGCCTCGCTTCGGGAGGGCCTACTGAGACCCAGTACTTC. It is translated as CASSLASGGPTETQYF.

The rearrangement uses TRBV19 and TRBJ1-1; perhaps TRBD1 as D (5 bases). Germline loops: CDR1 LNHDA, CDR2 SQIVND (reference sequence). CDR3 length: 13 residues. Trimming left V 6 bases short and J 6 bases short, with 14 bases between. The CDR3 sequence is CASRRNGGAEAFF. The CDR3 DNA reads TGTGCCAGTAGACGTAACGGGGGGGCTGAAGCTTTCTTT.

The chain combines TRBV5-4 with TRBJ1-2; the match to TRBD1 covers 7 bases. With V trimmed by 3 bases and J by 5 bases, 4 bases remained unmatched. The germline gives CDR1 SGHNT, CDR2 YYREEE (reference sequence). The CDR3 totals 13 residues. The CDR3 region is CASSSGQIYGYTF. As DNA, the CDR3 is TGTGCCAGCAGCTCGGGACAGATATATGGCTACACCTTC.

V usage is TRBV27 and J usage is TRBJ2-7, with D possibly matching TRBD1 (6 bases). The CDR3 has 14 amino acids. Trimming removed 2 bases from V and 4 bases from J, with 12 bases in between. The germline V gene has CDR1 MNHEY and CDR2 SMNVEV (reference sequence). The CDR3 region is CASSLAGALYEQYF. CDR3 coding DNA: TGTGCCAGCAGTTTAGCAGGGGCCTTATACGAGCAGTACTTC.

This clone appeared a single time. The CDR3: CASSEDQGRRETQYF. The CDR3 nucleotides are TGTGCCAGCAGTGAAGATCAGGGTCGTCGAGAGACCCAGTACTTC. The chain has TRBV6-1 and TRBJ2-5; possibly TRBD1 for D (5 bases). This CDR3 contains 15 residues. Germline V lookup: CDR1 MNHNS, CDR2 SASEGT. Trimming stripped 1 base from V and 4 bases from J, with 13 bases between.

The chain is built from TRBV2 and TRBJ1-2; 7 nucleotides match TRBD1. Germline V gene lookup returns CDR1 SNHLY and CDR2 FYNNEI. This CDR3 is built from 12 residues. V shed 10 bases and J 8 bases; nucleotides not matched to a gene: 10. CDR3 nucleotide sequence: TGTGCCAACCGCGTGAGGGGGCAAGGCTACACCTTC. The encoded protein is CANRVRGQGYTF.

The rearrangement uses TRBV9 and TRBJ1-1; 8 nucleotides match TRBD1. The germline gives CDR1 SGDLS, CDR2 YYNGEE. The trim removed 4 bases at V and 4 bases at J, leaving 6 bases unmatched. This CDR3 contains 14 residues. The DNA of the CDR3 is TGTGCCAGCAGCCCGGGACAGGTGGGCACTGAAGCTTTCTTT. It codes for CASSPGQVGTEAFF.

V is TRBV7-3 and J is TRBJ1-2; the match to TRBD1 covers 7 bases. This CDR3 contains 14 residues. Germline V gives CDR1 SGHTA, CDR2 FQGTGA. V shed 3 bases, J shed 3 bases, and the junction held 4 bases outside the gene matches. The CDR3 is CASSFGQVYYGYTF. The CDR3 nucleotides are TGTGCCAGCAGCTTCGGACAGGTCTACTATGGCTACACCTTC.

V and J are TRBV7-9 and TRBJ2-5; TRBD2 might be the D (6 bases). The germline CDR1 and CDR2 sequences are SEHNR and FQNEAQ (reference sequence). The V and J ends lost 3 bases and 5 bases respectively, with 16 bases between them. This CDR3 has 15 residues. CDR3 region: CASSFPGGSGETQYF. CDR3 DNA: TGTGCCAGCAGCTTCCCCGGGGGAAGCGGGGAGACCCAGTACTTC.

The genes are TRBV6-5 and TRBJ1-2; no reliable D call. The CDR3 loop spans 15 amino acids. Between the trimmed V and J ends, which lost 2 bases and 3 bases, there was a span of 13 bases. Germline-derived CDR1 and CDR2 are MNHEY and SVGAGI. The CDR3 sequence is CASSYTEGGDYGYTF. CDR3 nucleotide sequence: TGTGCCAGCAGTTACACGGAGGGCGGGGACTATGGCTACACCTTC.

The V and J genes are TRBV2 and TRBJ2-2; 9 nucleotides align to TRBD2. Germline V CDR1 and CDR2: SNHLY, FYNNEI. The CDR3 has 14 amino acids. V lost 3 bases to trimming and J lost 6 bases; unmatched junction nucleotides: 2. For the CDR3, the DNA is TGTGCCAGCAGTGACGGGACTAGCCCCGGGGAGCTGTTTTTT. Its translation is CASSDGTSPGELFF.

The V call is TRBV5-4, the J call TRBJ1-4; TRBD1 is a possible D gene (6 bases). The V gene lost 0 bases and the J gene lost 0 bases, with 9 bases spanning the gap. The CDR3 covers 16 residues. Germline V gene sequence: CDR1 SGHNT, CDR2 YYREEE (reference sequence). The CDR3 protein is CASSLGRGATNEKLFF. The DNA of the CDR3 is TGTGCCAGCAGCTTGGGCAGGGGAGCAACTAATGAAAAACTGTTTTTT.

V and J are TRBV7-6 and TRBJ2-5; 8 nucleotides agree with TRBD1. V gave up 4 bases and J gave up 4 bases; unmatched junction bases: 5. The germline V gene encodes CDR1 SGHVS and CDR2 FNYEAQ. The CDR3 extends over 14 amino acids. The CDR3 DNA sequence: TGTGCCAGCAGCTCGGGACAGGCGTTAGAGACCCAGTACTTC. Protein sequence: CASSSGQALETQYF.

This rearrangement joins TRBV7-9 to TRBJ2-2; D possibly corresponds to TRBD1 (5 bases). The V end lost 0 bases, the J end lost 5 bases, and 10 bases lay between the germline ends. Germline CDR1 reads SEHNR; CDR2 reads FQNEAQ (reference sequence). The CDR3 spans 15 residues. CDR3 coding DNA: TGTGCCAGCAGCTTAGCGCCAGGGTTAACCGGGGAGCTGTTTTTT. Translated: CASSLAPGLTGELFF.

The J gene is TRBJ1-1, the V gene TRBV28; TRBD1 is a possible D gene (5 bases). The CDR3 covers 11 residues. V was pared by 8 bases and J by 7 bases, with 11 bases between. Germline-derived CDR1 and CDR2 are MDHEN and SYDVKM. CDR3 sequence reads: CASGDTGEAFF. Here the CDR3 DNA reads TGTGCCAGCGGAGATACAGGTGAAGCTTTCTTT.

The rearrangement links TRBV19 to TRBJ1-4; D is possibly TRBD1 (5 bases). The CDR3 consists of 15 residues. Per the germline V gene, CDR1 is LNHDA and CDR2 is SQIVND (reference sequence). V was clipped by 3 bases and J by 8 bases, with 16 bases between them. Written as DNA, the CDR3 is TGTGCCAGTAGTATTGGACACGCCGGGGGGGAAAAACTGTTTTTT. Amino acid sequence: CASSIGHAGGEKLFF.

V gene TRBV6-1 combines with J gene TRBJ1-1; 9 nucleotides agree with TRBD1. V lost 0 bases, J lost 3 bases, and 2 bases stayed unmatched. Per germline, CDR1 MNHNS and CDR2 SASEGT. The CDR3 has 15 residues. The CDR3: CASSEAGTGYTEAFF. In DNA form, the CDR3 reads TGTGCCAGCAGTGAAGCCGGGACAGGGTACACTGAAGCTTTCTTT.

Only one count was recorded for this clone. V is TRBV28 and J is TRBJ2-7, with 7 nucleotides matching TRBD2. V lost 1 base, J lost 0 bases, and 6 bases stayed unmatched. In germline, CDR1 is MDHEN, CDR2 SYDVKM. The CDR3 spans 16 residues. The CDR3 spells CASSLSTSSSSYEQYF. CDR3 sequence (DNA): TGTGCCAGCAGTTTATCGACTAGCAGTAGCTCCTACGAGCAGTACTTC.

In nucleotides, the CDR3 is TGCGCCAGCAGCCAACCCGGGGAGGCCCAAGAGACCCAGTACTTC. It specifies CASSQPGEAQETQYF. The chain links TRBV4-1 to TRBJ2-5, with D possibly being TRBD2 (6 bases). The CDR3 is made up of 15 amino acids. The germline V gene has CDR1 MGHRA and CDR2 YSYEKL. V was pared by 2 bases and J by 1 base, with 11 bases between.

This clone was picked up one time. The genes are TRBV2 and TRBJ2-3; 7 bases map to TRBD1. CDR3 length: 14 amino acids. Germline trimming cut 9 bases from V and 6 bases from J; bases unmatched to any gene: 12. CDR1 SNHLY and CDR2 FYNNEI come from the germline V gene. CDR3 loop: CARALQGTSDTQYF. In nucleotides, the CDR3 is TGTGCCAGGGCTCTACAGGGGACGTCGGATACGCAGTATTTT.

This sequence joins TRBV5-1 and TRBJ2-3; D not resolved. This CDR3 region has 14 residues. The germline CDR1 and CDR2 sequences are SGHRS and YFSETQ. V lost 2 bases, J lost 1 base, and 8 bases lay in between. The CDR3 sequence is CASSFGERTDTQYF. For the CDR3, the DNA is TGCGCCAGCAGCTTCGGTGAGCGCACAGATACGCAGTATTTT. Based on the CDR3 plus reference TRBV5-1 and TRBJ2-3, the full variable domain is KAGVTQTPRYLIKTRGQQVTLSCSPISGHRSVSWYQQTPGQGLQFLFEYFSETQRNKGNFPGRFSGRQFSNSRSEMNVSTLELGDSALYLCASSFGERTDTQYFGPGTRLTVL.